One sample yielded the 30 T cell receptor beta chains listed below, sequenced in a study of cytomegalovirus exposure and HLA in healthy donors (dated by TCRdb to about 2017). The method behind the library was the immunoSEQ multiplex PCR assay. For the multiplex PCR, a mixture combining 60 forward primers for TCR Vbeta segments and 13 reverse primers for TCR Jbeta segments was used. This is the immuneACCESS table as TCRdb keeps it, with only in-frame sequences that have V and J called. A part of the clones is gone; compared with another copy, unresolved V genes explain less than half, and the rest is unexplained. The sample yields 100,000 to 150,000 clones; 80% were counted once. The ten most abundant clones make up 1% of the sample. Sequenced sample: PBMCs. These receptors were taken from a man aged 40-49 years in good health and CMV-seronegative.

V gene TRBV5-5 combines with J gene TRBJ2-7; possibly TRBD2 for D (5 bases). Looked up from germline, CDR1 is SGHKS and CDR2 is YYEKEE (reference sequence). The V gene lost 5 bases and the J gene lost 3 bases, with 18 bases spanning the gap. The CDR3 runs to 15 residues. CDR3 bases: TGTGCCAGCAGGATGGACTGGAACCCATTCTACGAGCAGTACTTC. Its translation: CASRMDWNPFYEQYF.

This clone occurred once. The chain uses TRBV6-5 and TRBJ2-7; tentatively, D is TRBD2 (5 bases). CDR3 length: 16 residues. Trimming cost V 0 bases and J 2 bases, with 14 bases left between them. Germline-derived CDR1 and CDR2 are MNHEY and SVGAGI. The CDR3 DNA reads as TGTGCCAGCAGTTACTCGAGGACGGGGTCCACCTACGAGCAGTACTTC. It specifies CASSYSRTGSTYEQYF.

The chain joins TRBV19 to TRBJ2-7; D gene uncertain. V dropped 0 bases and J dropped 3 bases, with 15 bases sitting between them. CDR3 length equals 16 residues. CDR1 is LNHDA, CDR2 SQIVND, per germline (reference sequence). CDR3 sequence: CASSIDLNAYFYEQYF. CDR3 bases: TGTGCCAGTAGTATAGATTTGAACGCCTACTTCTACGAGCAGTACTTC.

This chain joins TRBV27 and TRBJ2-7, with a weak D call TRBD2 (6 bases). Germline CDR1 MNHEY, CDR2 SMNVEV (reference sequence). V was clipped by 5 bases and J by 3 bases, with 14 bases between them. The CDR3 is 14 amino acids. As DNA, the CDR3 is TGTGCCAGCAGTCCCCGGTCCGGGGGCTACGAGCAGTACTTC. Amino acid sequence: CASSPRSGGYEQYF.

The DNA of the CDR3 is TGTGCCAGCAGCTCCTGGACTAGCGGGATCGAGACCCAGTACTTC. The encoded protein is CASSSWTSGIETQYF. The chain employs TRBV7-7 and TRBJ2-5; TRBD2 aligns across 12 bases. With 4 bases clipped from V and 5 bases from J, the junction kept 5 bases outside the gene matches. The CDR3 covers 15 residues. Germline V gives CDR1 SSHAT, CDR2 FNYEAQ (reference sequence).

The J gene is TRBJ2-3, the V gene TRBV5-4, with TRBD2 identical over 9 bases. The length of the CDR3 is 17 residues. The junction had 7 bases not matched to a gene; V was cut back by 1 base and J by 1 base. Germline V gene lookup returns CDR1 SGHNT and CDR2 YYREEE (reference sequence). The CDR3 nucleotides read TGTGCCAGCAGCTTGATGGCGGGAGGGCCGGGCACAGATACGCAGTATTTT. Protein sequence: CASSLMAGGPGTDTQYF.

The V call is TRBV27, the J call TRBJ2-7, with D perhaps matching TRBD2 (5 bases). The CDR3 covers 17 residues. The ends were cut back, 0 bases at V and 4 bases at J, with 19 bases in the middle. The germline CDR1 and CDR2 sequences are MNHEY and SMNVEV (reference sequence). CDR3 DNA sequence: TGTGCCAGCAGTTTATCCGGGCAGGTACAATCGGGGTACGAGCAGTACTTC. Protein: CASSLSGQVQSGYEQYF.

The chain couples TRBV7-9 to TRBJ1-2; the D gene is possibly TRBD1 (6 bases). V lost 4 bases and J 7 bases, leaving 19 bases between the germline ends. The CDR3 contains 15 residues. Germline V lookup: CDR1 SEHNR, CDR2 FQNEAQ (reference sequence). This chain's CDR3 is CASSSNRAPRVGYTF. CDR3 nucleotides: TGTGCCAGCAGCTCTAACAGGGCCCCTCGGGTTGGCTACACCTTC.

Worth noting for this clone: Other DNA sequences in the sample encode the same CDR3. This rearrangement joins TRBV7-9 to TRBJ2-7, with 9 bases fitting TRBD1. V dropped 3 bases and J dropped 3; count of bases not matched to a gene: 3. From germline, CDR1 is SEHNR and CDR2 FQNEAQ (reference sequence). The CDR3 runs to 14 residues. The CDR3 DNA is TGTGCCAGCAGCTTGGGACAGGGTTTCTACGAGCAGTACTTC. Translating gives CASSLGQGFYEQYF.

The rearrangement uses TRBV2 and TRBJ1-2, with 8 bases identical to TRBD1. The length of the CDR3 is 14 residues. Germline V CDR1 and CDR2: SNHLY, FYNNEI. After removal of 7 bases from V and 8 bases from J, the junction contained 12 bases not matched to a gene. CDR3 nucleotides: TGTGCCAGCACAGGGACAGGATCCTTAGGAGGCTACACCTTC. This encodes CASTGTGSLGGYTF.

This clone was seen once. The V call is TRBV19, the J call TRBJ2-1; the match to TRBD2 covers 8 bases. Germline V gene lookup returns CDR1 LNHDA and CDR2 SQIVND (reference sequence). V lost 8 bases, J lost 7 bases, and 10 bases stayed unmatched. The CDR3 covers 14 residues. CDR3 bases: TGTGCCAGTCGGGGAGCGGGAGAGGGGAATGAGCAGTTCTTC. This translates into CASRGAGEGNEQFF.

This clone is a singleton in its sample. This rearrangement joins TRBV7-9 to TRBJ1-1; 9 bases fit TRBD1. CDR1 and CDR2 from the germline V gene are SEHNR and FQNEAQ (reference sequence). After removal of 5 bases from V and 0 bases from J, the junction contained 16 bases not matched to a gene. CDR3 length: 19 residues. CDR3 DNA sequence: TGTGCCAGCAGCCGACAGGGGGGTAATTTCGGGCAGATGAACACTGAAGCTTTCTTT. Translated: CASSRQGGNFGQMNTEAFF.

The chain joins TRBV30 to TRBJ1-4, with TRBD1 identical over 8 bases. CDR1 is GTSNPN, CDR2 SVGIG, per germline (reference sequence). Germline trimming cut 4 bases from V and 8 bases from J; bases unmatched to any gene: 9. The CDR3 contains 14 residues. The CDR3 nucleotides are TGTGCCTGGACCGGACAGGGAGGGCAAGAAAAACTGTTTTTT. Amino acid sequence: CAWTGQGGQEKLFF.

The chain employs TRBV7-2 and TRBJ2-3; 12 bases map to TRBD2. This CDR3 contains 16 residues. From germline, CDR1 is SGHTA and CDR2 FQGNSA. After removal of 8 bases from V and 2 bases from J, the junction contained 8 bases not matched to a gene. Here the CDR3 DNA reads TGTGCCAGCGGCCGACTAGCGGGGGCCTACACAGATACGCAGTATTTT. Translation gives CASGRLAGAYTDTQYF.

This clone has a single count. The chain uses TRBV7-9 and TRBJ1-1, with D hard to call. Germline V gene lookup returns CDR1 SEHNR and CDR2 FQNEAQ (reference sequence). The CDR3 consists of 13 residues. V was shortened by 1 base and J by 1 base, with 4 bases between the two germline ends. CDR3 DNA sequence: TGTGCCAGCAGCTTAGTTAGGAACACTGAAGCTTTCTTT. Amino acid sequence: CASSLVRNTEAFF.

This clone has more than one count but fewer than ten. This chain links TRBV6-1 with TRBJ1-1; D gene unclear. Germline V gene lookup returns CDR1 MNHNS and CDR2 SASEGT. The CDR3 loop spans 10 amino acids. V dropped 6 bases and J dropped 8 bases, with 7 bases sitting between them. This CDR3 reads CASRDKEAFF. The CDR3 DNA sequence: TGTGCCAGCAGAGACAAGGAAGCTTTCTTT.

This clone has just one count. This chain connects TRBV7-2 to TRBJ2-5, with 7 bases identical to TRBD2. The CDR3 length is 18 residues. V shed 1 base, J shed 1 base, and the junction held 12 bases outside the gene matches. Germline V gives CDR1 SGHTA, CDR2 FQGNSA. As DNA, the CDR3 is TGTGCCAGCAGCTTAGATAGCCGGGACTACCACCTCCAAGAGACCCAGTACTTC. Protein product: CASSLDSRDYHLQETQYF. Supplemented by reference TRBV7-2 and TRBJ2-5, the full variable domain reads GAGVSQSPSNKVTEKGKDVELRCDPISGHTALYWYRQSLGQGLEFLIYFQGNSAPDKSGLPSDRFSAERTGGSVSTLTIQRTQQEDSAVYLCASSLDSRDYHLQETQYFGPGTRLLVL.

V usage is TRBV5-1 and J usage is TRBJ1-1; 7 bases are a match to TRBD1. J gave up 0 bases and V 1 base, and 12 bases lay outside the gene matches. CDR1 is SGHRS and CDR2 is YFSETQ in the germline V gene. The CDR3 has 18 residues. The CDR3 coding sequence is TGCGCCAGCAGCTTGAGAGGTAGGGGGCAGACCATGAACACTGAAGCTTTCTTT. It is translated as CASSLRGRGQTMNTEAFF.

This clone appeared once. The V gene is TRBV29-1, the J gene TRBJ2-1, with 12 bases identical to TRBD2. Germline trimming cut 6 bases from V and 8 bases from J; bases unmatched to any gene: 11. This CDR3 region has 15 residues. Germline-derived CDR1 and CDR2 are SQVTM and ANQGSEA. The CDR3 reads CSVEPSGRGGYEQFF. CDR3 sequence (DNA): TGCAGCGTCGAGCCTAGCGGGAGGGGAGGGTATGAGCAGTTCTTC.

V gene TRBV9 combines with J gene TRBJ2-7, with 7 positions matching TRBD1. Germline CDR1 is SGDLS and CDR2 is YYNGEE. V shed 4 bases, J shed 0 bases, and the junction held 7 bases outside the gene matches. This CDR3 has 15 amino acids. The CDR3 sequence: CASSPMDRTSYEQYF. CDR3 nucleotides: TGTGCCAGCAGCCCTATGGACAGGACCTCCTACGAGCAGTACTTC.

Here the CDR3 DNA reads TGCGCCAGCAGCTTGACTACAGGGCGAACTGGAAACACCATATATTTT. This encodes CASSLTTGRTGNTIYF. V gene TRBV5-1 combines with J gene TRBJ1-3; weak D call: TRBD1 (6 bases). The CDR3 is 16 residues long. Looked up from germline, CDR1 is SGHRS and CDR2 is YFSETQ. Deletions cut 1 base from V and 2 bases from J, with 13 bases between.

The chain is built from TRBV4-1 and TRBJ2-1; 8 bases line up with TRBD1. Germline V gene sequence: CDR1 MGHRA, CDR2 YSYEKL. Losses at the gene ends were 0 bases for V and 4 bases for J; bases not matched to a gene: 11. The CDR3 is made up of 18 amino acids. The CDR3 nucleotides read TGCGCCAGCAGCCAAGATGGGGGACAGGTCCTTCTTTACAATGAGCAGTTCTTC. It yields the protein CASSQDGGQVLLYNEQFF.

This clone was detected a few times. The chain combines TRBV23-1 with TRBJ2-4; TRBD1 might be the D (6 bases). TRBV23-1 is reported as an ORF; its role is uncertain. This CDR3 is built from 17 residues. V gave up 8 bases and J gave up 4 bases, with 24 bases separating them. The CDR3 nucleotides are TGCGCCAGCTGCCGACCTCGGTCCGGACAGCCAAAAAACATTCAGTACTTC. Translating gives CASCRPRSGQPKNIQYF.

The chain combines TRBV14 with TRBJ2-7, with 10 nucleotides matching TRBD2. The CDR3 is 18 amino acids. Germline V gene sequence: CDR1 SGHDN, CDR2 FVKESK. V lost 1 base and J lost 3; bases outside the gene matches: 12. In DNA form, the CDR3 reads TGTGCCAGCAGCCAAGGCCAGGGCTGGCTAGCGGGAGTCTACGAGCAGTACTTC. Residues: CASSQGQGWLAGVYEQYF.

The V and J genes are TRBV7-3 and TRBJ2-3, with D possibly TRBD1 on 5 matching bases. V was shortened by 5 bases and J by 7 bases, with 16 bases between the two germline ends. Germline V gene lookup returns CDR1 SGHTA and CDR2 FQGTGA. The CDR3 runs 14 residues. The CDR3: CASSLQDSLNTQYF. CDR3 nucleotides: TGTGCCAGCAGCCTCCAAGACAGTTTAAATACGCAGTATTTT.

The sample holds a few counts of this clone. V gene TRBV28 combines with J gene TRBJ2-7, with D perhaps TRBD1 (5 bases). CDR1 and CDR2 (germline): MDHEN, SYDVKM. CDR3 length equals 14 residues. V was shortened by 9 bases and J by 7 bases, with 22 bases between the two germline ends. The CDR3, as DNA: TGTGCCAGTAATCTCTCCTCAGGGAAATGGGAGCAGTACTTC. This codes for CASNLSSGKWEQYF.

CDR3 region: CSADRVESDTQYF. The CDR3, as DNA: TGCAGCGCTGACAGGGTAGAGTCAGATACGCAGTATTTT. The chain combines TRBV29-1 with TRBJ2-3; 7 bases agree with TRBD1. The ends lost 7 bases at V and 4 bases at J; junction bases unmatched: 8. Germline loops: CDR1 SQVTM, CDR2 ANQGSEA. The CDR3 consists of 13 residues.

The DNA of the CDR3 is TGTGCCAGCTCACCATTCGGACAGGGCCAAGAGACCCAGTACTTC. It specifies CASSPFGQGQETQYF. The rearrangement uses TRBV18 and TRBJ2-5; TRBD1 aligns across 8 bases. The CDR3 length is 15 residues. With V trimmed by 2 bases and J by 1 base, 3 bases remained unmatched. Germline V gives CDR1 KGHSH, CDR2 LQKENI.

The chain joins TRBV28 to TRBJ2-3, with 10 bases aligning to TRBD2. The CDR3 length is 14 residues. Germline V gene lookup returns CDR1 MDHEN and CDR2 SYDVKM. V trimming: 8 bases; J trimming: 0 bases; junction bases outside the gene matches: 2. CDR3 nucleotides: TGTGCCAGCGTAGCGGGAGGTAGCACAGATACGCAGTATTTT. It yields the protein CASVAGGSTDTQYF.

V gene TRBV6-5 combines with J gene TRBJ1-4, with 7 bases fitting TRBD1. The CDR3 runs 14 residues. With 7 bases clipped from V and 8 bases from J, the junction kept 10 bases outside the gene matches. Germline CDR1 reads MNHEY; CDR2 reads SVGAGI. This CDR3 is CASTSTGAGEKLFF. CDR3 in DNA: TGTGCCAGCACCTCCACAGGGGCGGGAGAAAAACTGTTTTTT.